This T cell receptor (beta chain) was recovered during a study of blood T cell repertoires in COVID-19. The assay was immunoSEQ multiplex PCR, and TCRdb's table has in-frame clones only and misses some. The repertoire holds tens of thousands of clones, with 90% to 95% as singletons. This clone was counted once. The CDR3 contains 16 residues. J was trimmed by 1 base and V by 1 base; bases with no gene match: 5. Per germline, CDR1 LNHDA and CDR2 SQIVND (reference sequence). This receptor was identified in a human donor in a cohort sampled during active COVID-19. The V gene is TRBV19, the J gene TRBJ2-3, with 7 bases matching TRBD1. Sequencing was carried out using peripheral blood. This CDR3 is CASSIGTGEGTDTQYF. CDR3 in DNA: TGTGCCAGTAGTATAGGTACAGGGGAAGGCACAGATACGCAGTATTTT.